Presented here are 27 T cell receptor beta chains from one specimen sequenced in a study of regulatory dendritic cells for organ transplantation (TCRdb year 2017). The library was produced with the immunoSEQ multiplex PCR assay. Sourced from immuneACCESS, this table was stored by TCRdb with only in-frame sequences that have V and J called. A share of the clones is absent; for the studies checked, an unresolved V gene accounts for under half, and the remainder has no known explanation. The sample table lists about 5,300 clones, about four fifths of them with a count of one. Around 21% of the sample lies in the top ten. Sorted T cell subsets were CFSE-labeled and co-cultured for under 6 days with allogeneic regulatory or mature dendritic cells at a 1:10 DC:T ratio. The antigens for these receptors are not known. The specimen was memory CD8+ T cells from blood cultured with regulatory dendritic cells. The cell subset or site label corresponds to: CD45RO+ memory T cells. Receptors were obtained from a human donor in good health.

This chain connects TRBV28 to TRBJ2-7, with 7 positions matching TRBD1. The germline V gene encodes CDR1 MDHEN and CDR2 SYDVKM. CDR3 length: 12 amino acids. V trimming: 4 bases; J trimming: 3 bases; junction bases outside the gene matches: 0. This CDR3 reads CASSWDSYEQYF. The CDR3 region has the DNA TGTGCCAGCAGTTGGGACAGCTACGAGCAGTACTTC.

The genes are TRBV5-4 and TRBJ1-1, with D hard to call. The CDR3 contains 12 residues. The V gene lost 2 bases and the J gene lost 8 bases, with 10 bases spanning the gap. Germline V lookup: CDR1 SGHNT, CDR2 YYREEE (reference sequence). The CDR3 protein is CASSFSRMEAFF. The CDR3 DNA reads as TGTGCCAGCAGCTTCTCTCGTATGGAAGCTTTCTTT.

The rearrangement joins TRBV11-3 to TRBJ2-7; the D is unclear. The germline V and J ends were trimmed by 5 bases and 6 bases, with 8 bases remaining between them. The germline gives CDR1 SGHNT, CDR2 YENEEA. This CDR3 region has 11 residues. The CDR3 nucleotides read TGTGCCAGCAGCCCCTTCAGCGAGCAGTACTTC. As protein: CASSPFSEQYF.

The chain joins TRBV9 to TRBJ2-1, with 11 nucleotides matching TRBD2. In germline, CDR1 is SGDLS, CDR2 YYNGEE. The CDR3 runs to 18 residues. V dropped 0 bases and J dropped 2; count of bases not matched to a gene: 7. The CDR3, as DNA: TGTGCCAGCAGCGTAGCTTGGGGACTAGCGGATACCTACAATGAGCAGTTCTTC. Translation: CASSVAWGLADTYNEQFF. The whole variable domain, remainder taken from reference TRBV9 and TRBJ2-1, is DSGVTQTPKHLITATGQRVTLRCSPRSGDLSVYWYQQSLDQGLQFLIQYYNGEERAKGNILERFSAQQFPDLHSELNLSSLELGDSALYFCASSVAWGLADTYNEQFFGPGTRLTVL.

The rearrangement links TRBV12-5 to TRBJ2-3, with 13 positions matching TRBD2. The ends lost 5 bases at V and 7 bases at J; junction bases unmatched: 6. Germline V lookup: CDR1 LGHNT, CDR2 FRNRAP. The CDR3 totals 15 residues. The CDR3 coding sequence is TGTGCTAGTGGTCTGACTAGCGGGGGGTCATATACGCAGTATTTT. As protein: CASGLTSGGSYTQYF. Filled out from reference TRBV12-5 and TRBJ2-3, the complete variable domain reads DARVTQTPRHKVTEMGQEVTMRCQPILGHNTVFWYRQTMMQGLELLAYFRNRAPLDDSGMPKDRFSAEMPDATLATLKIQPSEPRDSAVYFCASGLTSGGSYTQYFGPGTRLTVL.

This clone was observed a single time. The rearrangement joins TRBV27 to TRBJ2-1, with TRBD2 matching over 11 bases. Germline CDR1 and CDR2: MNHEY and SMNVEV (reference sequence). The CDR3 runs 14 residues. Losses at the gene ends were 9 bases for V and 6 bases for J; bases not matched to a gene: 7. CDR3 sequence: CASISGGVSNEQFF. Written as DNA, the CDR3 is TGTGCCAGTATTAGCGGGGGGGTATCCAATGAGCAGTTCTTC.

The CDR3 DNA reads TGCGCCAGCAGCCCCTTGTTGGCGGGATACACAGATACGCAGTATTTT. Encoded protein: CASSPLLAGYTDTQYF. This chain joins TRBV4-3 and TRBJ2-3, with D possibly matching TRBD2 (6 bases). V shed 4 bases and J shed 2 bases, with 16 bases lying between them. Germline CDR1 LGHNA, CDR2 YSLEER. The CDR3 is 16 residues long.

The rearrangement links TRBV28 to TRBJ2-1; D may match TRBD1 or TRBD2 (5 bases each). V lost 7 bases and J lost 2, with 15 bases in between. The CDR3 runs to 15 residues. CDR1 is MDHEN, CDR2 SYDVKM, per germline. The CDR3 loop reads CASTINGDPYNEQFF. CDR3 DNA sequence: TGTGCCAGCACTATCAACGGGGACCCCTACAATGAGCAGTTCTTC.

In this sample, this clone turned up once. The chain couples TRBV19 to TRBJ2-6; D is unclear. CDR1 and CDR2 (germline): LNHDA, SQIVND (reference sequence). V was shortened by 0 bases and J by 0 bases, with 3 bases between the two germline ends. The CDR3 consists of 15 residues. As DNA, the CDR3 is TGTGCCAGTAGTATAGAGGACTCTGGGGCCAACGTCCTGACTTTC. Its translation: CASSIEDSGANVLTF.

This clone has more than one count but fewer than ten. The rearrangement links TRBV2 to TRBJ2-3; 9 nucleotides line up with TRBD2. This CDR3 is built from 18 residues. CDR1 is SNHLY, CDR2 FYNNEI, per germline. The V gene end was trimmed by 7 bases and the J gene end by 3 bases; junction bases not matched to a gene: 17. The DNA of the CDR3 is TGTGCCAGCATTCTTCAACCAATAGTAGCGGGAGCAACAGATACGCAGTATTTT. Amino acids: CASILQPIVAGATDTQYF.

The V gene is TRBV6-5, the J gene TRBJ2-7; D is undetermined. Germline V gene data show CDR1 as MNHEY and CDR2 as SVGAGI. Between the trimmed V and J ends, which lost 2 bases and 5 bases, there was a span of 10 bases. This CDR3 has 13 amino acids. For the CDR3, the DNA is TGTGCCAGCAGTTACCTTAGTAACGACGAGCAGTACTTC. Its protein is CASSYLSNDEQYF.

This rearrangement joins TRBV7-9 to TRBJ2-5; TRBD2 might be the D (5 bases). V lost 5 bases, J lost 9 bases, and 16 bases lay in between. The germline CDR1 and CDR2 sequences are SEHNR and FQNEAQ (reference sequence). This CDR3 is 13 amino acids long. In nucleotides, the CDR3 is TGTGCCAGCAGCCCCATCAGCTTCGGGGCCCAGTACTTC. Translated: CASSPISFGAQYF.

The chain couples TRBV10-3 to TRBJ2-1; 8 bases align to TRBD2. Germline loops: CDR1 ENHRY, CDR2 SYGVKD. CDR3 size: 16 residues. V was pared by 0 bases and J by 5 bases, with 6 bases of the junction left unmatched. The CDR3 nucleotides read TGTGCCATCAGTGAGTCTGGAGCGGGAGTTAACAATGAGCAGTTCTTC. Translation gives CAISESGAGVNNEQFF.

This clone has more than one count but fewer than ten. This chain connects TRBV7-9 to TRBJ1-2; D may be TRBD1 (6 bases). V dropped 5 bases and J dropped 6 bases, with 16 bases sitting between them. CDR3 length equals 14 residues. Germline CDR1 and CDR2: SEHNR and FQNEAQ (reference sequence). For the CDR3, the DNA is TGTGCCAGCAGCCCGGGGGCCTCTCGGGATGGCTACACCTTC. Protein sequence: CASSPGASRDGYTF.

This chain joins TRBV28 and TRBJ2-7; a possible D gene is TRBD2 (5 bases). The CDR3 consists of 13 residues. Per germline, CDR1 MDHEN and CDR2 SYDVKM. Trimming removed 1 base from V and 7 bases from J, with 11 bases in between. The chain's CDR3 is CASSLSVRGEQYF. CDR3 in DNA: TGTGCCAGCAGTTTATCGGTCCGAGGGGAGCAGTACTTC.

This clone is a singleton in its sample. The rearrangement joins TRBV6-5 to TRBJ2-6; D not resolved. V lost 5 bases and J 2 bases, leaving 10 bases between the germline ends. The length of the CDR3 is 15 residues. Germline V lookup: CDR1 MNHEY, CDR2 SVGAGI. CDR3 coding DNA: TGTGCCAGCAGTGCAGGTCACACTGGGGCCAACGTCCTGACTTTC. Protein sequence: CASSAGHTGANVLTF.

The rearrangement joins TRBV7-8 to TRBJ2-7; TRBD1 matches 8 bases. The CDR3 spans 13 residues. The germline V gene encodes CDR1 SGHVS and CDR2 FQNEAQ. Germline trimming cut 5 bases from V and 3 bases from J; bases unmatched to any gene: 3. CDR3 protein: CASSADRGYEQYF. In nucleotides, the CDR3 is TGTGCCAGCAGCGCCGACAGGGGCTACGAGCAGTACTTC.

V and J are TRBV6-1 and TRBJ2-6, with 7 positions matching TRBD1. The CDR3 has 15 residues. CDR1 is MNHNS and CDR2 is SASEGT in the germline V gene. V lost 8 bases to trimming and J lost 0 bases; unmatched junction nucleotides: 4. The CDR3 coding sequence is TGTGCCAGCGAGCCAGGGGGCTCTGGGGCCAACGTCCTGACTTTC. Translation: CASEPGGSGANVLTF.

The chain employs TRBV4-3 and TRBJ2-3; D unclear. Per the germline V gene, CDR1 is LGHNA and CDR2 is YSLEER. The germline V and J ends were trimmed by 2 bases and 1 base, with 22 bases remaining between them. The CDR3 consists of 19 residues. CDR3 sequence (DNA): TGCGCCAGCAGCCAATCCTCACCATCCAGCGTGCGACGCACAGATACGCAGTATTTT. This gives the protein CASSQSSPSSVRRTDTQYF.

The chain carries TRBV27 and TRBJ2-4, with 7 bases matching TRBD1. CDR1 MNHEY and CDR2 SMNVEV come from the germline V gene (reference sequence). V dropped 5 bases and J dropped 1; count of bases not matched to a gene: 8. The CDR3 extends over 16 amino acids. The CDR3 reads CASSPTPQGAKNIQYF. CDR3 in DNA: TGTGCCAGCAGTCCGACCCCACAGGGGGCCAAAAACATTCAGTACTTC.

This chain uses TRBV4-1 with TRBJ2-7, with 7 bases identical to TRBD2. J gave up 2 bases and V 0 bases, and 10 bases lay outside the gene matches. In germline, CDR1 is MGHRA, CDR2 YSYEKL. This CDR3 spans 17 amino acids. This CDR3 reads CASSQEQAGVQAYEQYF. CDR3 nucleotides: TGCGCCAGCAGCCAAGAACAGGCGGGAGTGCAGGCCTACGAGCAGTACTTC.

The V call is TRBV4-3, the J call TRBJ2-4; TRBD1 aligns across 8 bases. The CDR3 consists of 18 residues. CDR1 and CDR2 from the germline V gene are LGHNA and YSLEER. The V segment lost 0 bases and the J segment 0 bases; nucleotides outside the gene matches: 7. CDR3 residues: CASSQDLETGAAKNIQYF. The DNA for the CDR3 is TGCGCCAGCAGCCAAGATCTAGAGACAGGGGCAGCCAAAAACATTCAGTACTTC.

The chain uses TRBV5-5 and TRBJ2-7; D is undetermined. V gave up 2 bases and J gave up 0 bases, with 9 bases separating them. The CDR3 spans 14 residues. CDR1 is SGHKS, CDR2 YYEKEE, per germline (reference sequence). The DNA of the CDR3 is TGTGCCAGCAGCTTTATGGGTTACTCCTACGAGCAGTACTTC. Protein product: CASSFMGYSYEQYF.

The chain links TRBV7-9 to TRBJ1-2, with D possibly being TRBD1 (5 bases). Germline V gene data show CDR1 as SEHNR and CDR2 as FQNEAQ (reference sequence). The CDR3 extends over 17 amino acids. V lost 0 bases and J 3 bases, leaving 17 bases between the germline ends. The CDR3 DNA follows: TGTGCCAGCAGCTTAGCAGGATGGGGACGGAAAGACTATGGCTACACCTTC. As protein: CASSLAGWGRKDYGYTF.

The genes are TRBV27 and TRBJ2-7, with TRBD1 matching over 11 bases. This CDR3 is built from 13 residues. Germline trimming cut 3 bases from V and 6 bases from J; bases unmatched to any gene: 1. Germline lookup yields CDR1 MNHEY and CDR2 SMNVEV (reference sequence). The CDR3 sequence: CASSFGQGAEQYF. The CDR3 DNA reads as TGTGCCAGCAGTTTTGGACAGGGGGCCGAGCAGTACTTC.

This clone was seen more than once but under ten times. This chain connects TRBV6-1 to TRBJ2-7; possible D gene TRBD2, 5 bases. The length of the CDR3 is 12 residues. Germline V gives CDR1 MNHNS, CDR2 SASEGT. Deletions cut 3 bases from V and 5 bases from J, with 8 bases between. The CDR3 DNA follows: TGTGCCAGCAGTGACAGGAGGCACGAGCAGTACTTC. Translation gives CASSDRRHEQYF.

The CDR3 sequence: CASSLAGLAGAPLTDTQYF. The CDR3 bases are TGTGCCAGTAGCCTGGCGGGACTAGCGGGAGCCCCCCTCACAGATACGCAGTATTTT. This sequence joins TRBV19 and TRBJ2-3; TRBD2 matches 14 bases. CDR3 size: 19 residues. The germline V gene encodes CDR1 LNHDA and CDR2 SQIVND (reference sequence). Losses at the gene ends were 6 bases for V and 2 bases for J; bases not matched to a gene: 13.